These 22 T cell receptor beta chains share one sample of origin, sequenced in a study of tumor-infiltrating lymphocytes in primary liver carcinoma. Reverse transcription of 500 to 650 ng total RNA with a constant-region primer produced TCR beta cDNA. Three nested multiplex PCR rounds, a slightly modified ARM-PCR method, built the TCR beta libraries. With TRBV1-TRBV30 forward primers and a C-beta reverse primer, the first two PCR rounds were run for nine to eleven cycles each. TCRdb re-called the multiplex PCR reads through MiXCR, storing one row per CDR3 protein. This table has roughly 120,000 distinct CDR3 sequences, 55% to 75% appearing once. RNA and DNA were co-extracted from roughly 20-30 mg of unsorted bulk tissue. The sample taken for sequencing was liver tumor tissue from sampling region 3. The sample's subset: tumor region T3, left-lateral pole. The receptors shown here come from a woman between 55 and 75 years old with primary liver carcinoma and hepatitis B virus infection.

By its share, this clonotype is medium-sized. The CDR3 region has the DNA TGTGCCAGCAGCCAAGATTTTCGCGGGACGAGCTCCTACGAGCAGTACTTC. Amino acid sequence: CASSQDFRGTSSYEQYF. The V and J genes are TRBV4-2 and TRBJ2-7; possible D gene TRBD2, 6 bases. CDR3 size: 17 residues. CDR1 is LGHNA and CDR2 is YNFKEQ in the germline V gene. Trimming cost V 0 bases and J 0 bases, with 15 bases left between them.

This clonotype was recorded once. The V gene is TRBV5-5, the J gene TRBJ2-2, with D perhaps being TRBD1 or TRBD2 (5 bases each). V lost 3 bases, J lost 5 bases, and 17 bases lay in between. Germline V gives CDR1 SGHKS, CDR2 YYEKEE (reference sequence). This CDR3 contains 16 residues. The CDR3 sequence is CASSWATKGSTGELFF. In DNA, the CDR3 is TGTGCCAGCAGCTGGGCCACTAAGGGGAGTACCGGGGAGCTGTTTTTT.

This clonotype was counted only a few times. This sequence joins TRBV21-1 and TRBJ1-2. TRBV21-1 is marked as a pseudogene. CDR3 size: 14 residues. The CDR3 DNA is TGTGCCAGCAGCAAAGAAGTGAGGCCTTATGGCTACACCTTC. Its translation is CASSKEVRPYGYTF.

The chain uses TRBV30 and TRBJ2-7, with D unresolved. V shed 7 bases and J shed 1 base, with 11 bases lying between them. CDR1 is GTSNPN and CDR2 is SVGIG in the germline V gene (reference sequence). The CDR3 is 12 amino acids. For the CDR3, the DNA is TGTGCCTTCAGGACCTATTCCTACGAGCAGTACTTC. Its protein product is CAFRTYSYEQYF.

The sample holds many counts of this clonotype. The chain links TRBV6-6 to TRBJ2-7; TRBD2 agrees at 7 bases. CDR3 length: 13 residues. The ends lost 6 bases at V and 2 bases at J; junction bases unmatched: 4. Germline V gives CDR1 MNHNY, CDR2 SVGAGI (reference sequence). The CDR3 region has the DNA TGTGCCAGCAGGGCGGGGGTCACCTACGAGCAGTACTTC. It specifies CASRAGVTYEQYF.

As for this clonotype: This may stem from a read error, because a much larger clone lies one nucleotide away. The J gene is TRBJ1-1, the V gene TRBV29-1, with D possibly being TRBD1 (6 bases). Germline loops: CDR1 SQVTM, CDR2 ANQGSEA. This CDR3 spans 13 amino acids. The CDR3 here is CSVDPQRDTETFF. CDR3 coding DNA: TGCAGCGTTGATCCCCAGCGGGACACTGAAACTTTCTTT. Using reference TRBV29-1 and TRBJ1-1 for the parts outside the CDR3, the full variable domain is SAVISQKPSRDICQRGTSLTIQCQVDSQVTMMFWYRQQPGQSLTLIATANQGSEATYESGFVIDKFPISRPNLTFSTLTVSNMSPEDSSIYLCSVDPQRDTETFFGQGTRLTVV.

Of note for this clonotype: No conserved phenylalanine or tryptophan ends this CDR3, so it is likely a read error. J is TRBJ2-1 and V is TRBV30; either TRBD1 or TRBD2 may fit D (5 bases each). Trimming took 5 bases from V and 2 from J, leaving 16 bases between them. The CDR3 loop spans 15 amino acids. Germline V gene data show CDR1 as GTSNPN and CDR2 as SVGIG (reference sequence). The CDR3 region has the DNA TGTGCCTGGCACAAGGGGACGGGTCCCTACAATGAGCAGTTCGTC. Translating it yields CAWHKGTGPYNEQFV.

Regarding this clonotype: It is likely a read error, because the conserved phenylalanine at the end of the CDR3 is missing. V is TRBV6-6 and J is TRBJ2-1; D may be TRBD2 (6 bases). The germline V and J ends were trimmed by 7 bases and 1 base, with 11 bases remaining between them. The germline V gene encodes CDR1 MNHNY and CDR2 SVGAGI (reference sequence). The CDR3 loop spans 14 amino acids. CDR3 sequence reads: CASTHGGSYNEQFS. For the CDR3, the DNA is TGTGCCAGCACCCACGGGGGTTCCTACAATGAGCAGTTCTCG.

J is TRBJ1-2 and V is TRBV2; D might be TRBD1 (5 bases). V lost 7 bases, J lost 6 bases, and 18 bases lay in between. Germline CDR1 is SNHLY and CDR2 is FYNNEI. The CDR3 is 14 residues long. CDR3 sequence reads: CASITRGVTDGYTF. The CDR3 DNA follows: TGTGCCAGCATCACCCGGGGGGTTACGGATGGCTACACCTTC.

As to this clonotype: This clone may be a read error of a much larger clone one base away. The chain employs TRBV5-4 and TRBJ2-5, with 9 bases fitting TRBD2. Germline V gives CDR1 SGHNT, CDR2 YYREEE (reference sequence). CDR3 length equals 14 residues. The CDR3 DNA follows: TGTGCCGGCAGCCTCGGGACTAGCAGAGAGACCCAGTACTTC. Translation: CAGSLGTSRETQYF.

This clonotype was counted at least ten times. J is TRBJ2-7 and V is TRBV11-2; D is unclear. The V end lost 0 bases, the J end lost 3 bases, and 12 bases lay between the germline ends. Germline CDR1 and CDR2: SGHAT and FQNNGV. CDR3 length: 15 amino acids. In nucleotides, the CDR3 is TGTGCCAGCAGCTTAGAGTGGTGGCAGGTCTACGAGCAGTACTTC. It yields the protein CASSLEWWQVYEQYF. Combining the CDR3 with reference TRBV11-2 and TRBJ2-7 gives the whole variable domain EAGVAQSPRYKIIEKRQSVAFWCNPISGHATLYWYQQILGQGPKLLIQFQNNGVVDDSQLPKDRFSAERLKGVDSTLKIQPAKLEDSAVYLCASSLEWWQVYEQYFGPGTRLTVT.

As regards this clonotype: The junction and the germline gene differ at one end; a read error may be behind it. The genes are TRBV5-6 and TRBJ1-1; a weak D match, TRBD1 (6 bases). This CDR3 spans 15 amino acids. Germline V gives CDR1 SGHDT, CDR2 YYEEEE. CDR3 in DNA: TGTGCCAGCAGCTCCTTAGAACAGGGATACACTAAAGCTCTCTTT. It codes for CASSSLEQGYTKALF.

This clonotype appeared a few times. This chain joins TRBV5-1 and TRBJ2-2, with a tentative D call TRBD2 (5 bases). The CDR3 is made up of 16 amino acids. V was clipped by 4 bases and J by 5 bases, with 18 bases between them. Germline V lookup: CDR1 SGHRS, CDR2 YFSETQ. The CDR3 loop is CASSALLVAKTGELFF. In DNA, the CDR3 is TGCGCCAGCAGCGCACTACTAGTGGCAAAAACCGGGGAGCTGTTTTTT.

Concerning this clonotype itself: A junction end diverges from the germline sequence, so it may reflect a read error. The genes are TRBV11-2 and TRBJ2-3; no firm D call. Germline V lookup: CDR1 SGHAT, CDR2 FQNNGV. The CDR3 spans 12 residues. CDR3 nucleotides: TGTGTCAGCAGCCCCTGGACCGATACGCAGTATTTT. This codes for CVSSPWTDTQYF. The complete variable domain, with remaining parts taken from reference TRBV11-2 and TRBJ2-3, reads EAGVAQSPRYKIIEKRQSVAFWCNPISGHATLYWYQQILGQGPKLLIQFQNNGVVDDSQLPKDRFSAERLKGVDSTLKIQPAKLEDSAVYLCVSSPWTDTQYFGPGTRLTVL.

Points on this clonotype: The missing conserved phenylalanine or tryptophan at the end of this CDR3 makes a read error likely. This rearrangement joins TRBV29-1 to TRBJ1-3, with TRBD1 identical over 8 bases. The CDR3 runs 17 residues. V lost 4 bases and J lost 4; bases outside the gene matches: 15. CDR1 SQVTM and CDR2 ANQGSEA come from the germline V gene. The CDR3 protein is CSVGGHSSQGAGNTIYI. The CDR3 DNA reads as TGCAGCGTTGGGGGCCATTCGAGTCAGGGGGCCGGAAACACCATATATATT.

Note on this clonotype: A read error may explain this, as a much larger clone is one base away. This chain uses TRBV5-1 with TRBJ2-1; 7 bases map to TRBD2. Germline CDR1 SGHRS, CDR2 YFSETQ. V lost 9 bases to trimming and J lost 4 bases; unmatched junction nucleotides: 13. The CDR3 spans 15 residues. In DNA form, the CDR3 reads TGCGCCATCTATGTCACGGCGGGGGAATACAATGAGCAGTTCTTC. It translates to CAIYVTAGEYNEQFF.

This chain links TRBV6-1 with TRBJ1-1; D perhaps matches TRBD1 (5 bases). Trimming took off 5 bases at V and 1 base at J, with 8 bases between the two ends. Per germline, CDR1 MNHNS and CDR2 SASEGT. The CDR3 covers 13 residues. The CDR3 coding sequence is TGTGCCAGCAGTAACGGGGGGAACACTGAAGCTTTCTTT. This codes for CASSNGGNTEAFF.

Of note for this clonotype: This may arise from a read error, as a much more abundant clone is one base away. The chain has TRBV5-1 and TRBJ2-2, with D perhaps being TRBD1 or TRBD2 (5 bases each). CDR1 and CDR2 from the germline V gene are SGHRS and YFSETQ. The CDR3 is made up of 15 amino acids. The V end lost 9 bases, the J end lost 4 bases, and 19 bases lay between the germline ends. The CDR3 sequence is CANGKGTGTTGELFF. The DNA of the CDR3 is TGCGCCAACGGCAAGGGAACGGGGACCACCGGGGAGCTGTTTTTT.

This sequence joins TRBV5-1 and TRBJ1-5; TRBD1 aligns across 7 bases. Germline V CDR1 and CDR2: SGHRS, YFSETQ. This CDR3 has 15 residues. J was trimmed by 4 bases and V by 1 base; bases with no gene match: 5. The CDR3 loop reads CASSLLGGPNQPQHF. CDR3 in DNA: TGCGCCAGCAGCTTGCTAGGGGGCCCAAATCAGCCCCAGCATTTT.

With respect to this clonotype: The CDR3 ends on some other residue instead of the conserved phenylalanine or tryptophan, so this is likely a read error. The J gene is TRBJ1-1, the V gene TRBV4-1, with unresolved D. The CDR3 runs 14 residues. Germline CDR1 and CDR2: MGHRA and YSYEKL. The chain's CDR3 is CASSLRIGNTEAFS. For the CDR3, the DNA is TGCGCCAGCAGCCTTAGGATCGGGAACACTGAGGCTTTCTCT.

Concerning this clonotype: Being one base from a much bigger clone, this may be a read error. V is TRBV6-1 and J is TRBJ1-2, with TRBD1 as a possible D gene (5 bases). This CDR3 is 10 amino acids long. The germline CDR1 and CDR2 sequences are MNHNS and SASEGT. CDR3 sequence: CVSRDAGYTF. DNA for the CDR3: TGTGTCAGCAGGGACGCGGGCTACACCTTC.

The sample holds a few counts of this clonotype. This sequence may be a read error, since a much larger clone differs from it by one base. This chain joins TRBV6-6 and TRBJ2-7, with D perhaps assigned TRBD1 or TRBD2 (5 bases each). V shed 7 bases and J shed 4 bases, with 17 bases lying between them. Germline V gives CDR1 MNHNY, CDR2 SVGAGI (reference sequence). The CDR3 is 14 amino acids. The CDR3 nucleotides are TGTGCCAGCACCCATACCGGGACGCCGTACGAGCAGTACTTC. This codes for CASTHTGTPYEQYF.